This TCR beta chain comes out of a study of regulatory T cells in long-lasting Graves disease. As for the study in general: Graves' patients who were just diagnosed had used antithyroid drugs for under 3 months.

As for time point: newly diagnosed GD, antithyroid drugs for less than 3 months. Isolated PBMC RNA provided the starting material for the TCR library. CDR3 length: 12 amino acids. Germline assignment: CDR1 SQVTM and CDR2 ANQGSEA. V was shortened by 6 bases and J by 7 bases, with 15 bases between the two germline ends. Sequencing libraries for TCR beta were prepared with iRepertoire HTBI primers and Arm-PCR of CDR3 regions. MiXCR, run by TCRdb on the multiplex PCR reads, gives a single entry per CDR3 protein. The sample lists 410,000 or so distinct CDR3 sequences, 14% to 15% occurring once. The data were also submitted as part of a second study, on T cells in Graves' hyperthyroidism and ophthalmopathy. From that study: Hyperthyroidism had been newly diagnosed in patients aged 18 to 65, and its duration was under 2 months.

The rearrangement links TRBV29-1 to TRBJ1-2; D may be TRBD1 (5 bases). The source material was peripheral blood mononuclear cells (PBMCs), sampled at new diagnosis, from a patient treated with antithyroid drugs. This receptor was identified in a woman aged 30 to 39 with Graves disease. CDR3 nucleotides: TGCAGCGTCCAGGGCGGCTTCACTGGCTACACCTTC. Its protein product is CSVQGGFTGYTF.